The following is a TCR beta chain sequence with its context. This sample is part of a study of blood T cell repertoires in COVID-19. Study context: The United States, Italy and Spain supplied acute and convalescent COVID-19 samples. T cells, B-cell-depleted T cells, or PBMCs provided the cDNA or gDNA that served as material.

The V and J ends lost 5 bases and 0 bases respectively, with 13 bases between them. The CDR3 is 15 residues long. CDR1 and CDR2 from the germline V gene are SGHTA and FQGNSA. Methods used by the authors: Amplification with reference gene primers provided the estimates of nucleated cell counts. Libraries were prepared by immunoSEQ multiplex PCR; TCRdb keeps only in-frame clonotypes and omits some of them. The DNA gave D and trimming, while V, J and clone size come from that table. The repertoire consists of approximately 150,000 clones, with roughly 78% occurring once and the leading ten covering around 8.1%. The Seattle site enrolled patients during active infection and followed them longitudinally.

The sample taken for sequencing was peripheral blood. The gene calls are TRBV7-2 and TRBJ1-1; weak D call: TRBD1 (6 bases). This clonotype was obtained from a woman aged 55-70 years with COVID-19, enrolled during active disease. The CDR3 nucleotides are TGTGCCAGCAGCCCATTGGGGGCCTTGAACACTGAAGCTTTCTTT. This gives the protein CASSPLGALNTEAFF.